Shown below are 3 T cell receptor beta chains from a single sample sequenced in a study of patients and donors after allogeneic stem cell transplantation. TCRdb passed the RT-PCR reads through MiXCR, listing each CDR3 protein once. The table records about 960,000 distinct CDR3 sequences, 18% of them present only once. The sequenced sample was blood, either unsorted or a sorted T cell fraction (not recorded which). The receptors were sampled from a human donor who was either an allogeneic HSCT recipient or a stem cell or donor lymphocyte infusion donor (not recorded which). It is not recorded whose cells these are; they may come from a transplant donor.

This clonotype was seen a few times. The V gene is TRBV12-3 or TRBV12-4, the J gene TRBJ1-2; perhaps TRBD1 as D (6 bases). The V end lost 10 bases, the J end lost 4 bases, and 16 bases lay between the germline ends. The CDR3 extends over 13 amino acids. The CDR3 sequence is CATLGGLPYGYTF. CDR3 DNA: TGTGCCACGCTGGGGGGCTTGCCCTATGGCTACACCTTC.

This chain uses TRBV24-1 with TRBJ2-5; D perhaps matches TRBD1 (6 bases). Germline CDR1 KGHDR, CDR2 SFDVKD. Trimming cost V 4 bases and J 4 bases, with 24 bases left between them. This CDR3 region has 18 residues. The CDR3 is CATSDPGSGTHSGETQYF. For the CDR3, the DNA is TGTGCCACCAGTGACCCCGGGTCCGGGACACACTCGGGAGAGACCCAGTACTTC.

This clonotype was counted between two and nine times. The CDR3 DNA is TGTGCCATCAGTGATAGTCGTAGCACAGATACGCAGTATTTT. It yields the protein CAISDSRSTDTQYF. The J gene is TRBJ2-3, the V gene TRBV10-3; D ambiguous. The CDR3 loop spans 14 amino acids. V was trimmed by 3 bases and J by 0 bases, leaving 7 bases between them. From germline, CDR1 is ENHRY and CDR2 SYGVKD.